Listed below are T cell receptor beta chains from one sample, sequenced in a study of T cell clones after liver transplantation. The method was immunoSEQ multiplex PCR; TCRdb's version includes in-frame clones alone and lacks a portion of them. The sample shows some 50,000 clones, under 85% of them seen only once. The sample consisted of CD4+ T cells from blood, taken at the 22-month timepoint. These receptors all stem from a human patient who received a liver transplant. A share of the T cells may be of graft donor origin. Both conserved end residues are part of each CDR3. The D gene is left open where the match is weak. Expanded clones are given a class, and other clones once, few, many or no size at all.

TRBJ1-1,NA,NA,16,TRBV5-5,CASSLEHWTDHTEAFF,TGTGCCAGCAGCCTCGAACATTGGACAGACCACACTGAAGCTTTCTTT
TRBJ2-7,TRBD1,NA,15,TRBV5-4,CASSLGQGASYEQYF,TGTGCCAGCAGCTTGGGACAGGGGGCTTCCTACGAGCAGTACTTC
TRBJ2-3,TRBD2,NA,15,TRBV11-2,CASSILAGGADTQYF,TGTGCCAGCAGCATCCTAGCGGGGGGGGCAGATACGCAGTATTTT
TRBJ2-3,TRBD1,NA,13,TRBV2,CASSDRGYDTQYF,TGTGCCAGTTCGGACAGGGGTTACGATACGCAGTATTTT
TRBJ2-1,NA,NA,14,TRBV7-9,CASSRGTYDNEQFF,TGTGCCAGCAGCCGCGGGACGTATGACAATGAGCAGTTCTTC
TRBJ1-2,NA,NA,16,TRBV13,CASSLFLRGSDYGYTF,TGTGCCAGCAGCTTATTTTTGCGGGGTTCGGACTATGGCTACACCTTC
TRBJ1-1,NA,NA,14,TRBV29-1,CSVERGQGVAEAFF,TGCAGCGTTGAAAGGGGTCAGGGTGTAGCTGAAGCTTTCTTT
TRBJ2-1,NA,NA,15,TRBV6-6,CASSYSGSSYNEQFF,TGTGCCAGCAGTTACTCAGGTTCTTCCTACAATGAGCAGTTCTTC
TRBJ2-5,NA,few,16,TRBV9,CASSVGGRIGQETQYF,TGTGCCAGCAGCGTAGGAGGGCGAATAGGACAAGAGACCCAGTACTTC
TRBJ2-7,NA,NA,14,TRBV11-2,CASSLGVIPYEQYF,TGTGCCAGCAGCTTAGGTGTCATCCCCTACGAGCAGTACTTC
TRBJ2-3,NA,NA,13,TRBV12-5,CASGLRDPWPQYF,TGTGCTAGTGGTTTGAGGGACCCCTGGCCGCAGTATTTT
TRBJ1-2,TRBD1,once,14,TRBV5-1,CASSLGGQGIGYTF,TGCGCCAGCAGCTTGGGGGGACAGGGGATCGGCTACACCTTC
TRBJ2-7,NA,medium-sized,15,TRBV2,CASSETRVLSYEQYF,TGTGCCAGCAGTGAGACCCGGGTATTATCCTACGAGCAGTACTTC
TRBJ1-1,NA,NA,14,TRBV7-2,CASSLASLATEAFF,TGTGCCAGCAGCTTAGCGTCCTTGGCTACTGAAGCTTTCTTT
TRBJ1-3,NA,NA,16,TRBV7-9,CASSLVAAFSGNTIYF,TGTGCCAGCAGCTTAGTGGCAGCTTTCTCTGGAAACACCATATATTTT
TRBJ1-1,NA,NA,13,TRBV10-1,CASRPRGGSEAFF,TGCGCCAGCCGACCAAGGGGGGGTTCTGAAGCTTTCTTT
TRBJ2-1,NA,NA,12,TRBV5-1,CASSSTGDEQFF,TGCGCCAGCAGCTCTACTGGGGATGAGCAGTTCTTC
TRBJ1-2,NA,few,12,TRBV6-1,CASSRREVANTF,TGTGCCAGCAGTCGCAGGGAGGTCGCTAACACCTTC
TRBJ1-3,NA,NA,14,TRBV28,CASSGGSSGNTIYF,TGTGCCAGCAGTGGTGGGAGCTCTGGAAACACCATATATTTT
TRBJ2-2,TRBD2,NA,16,TRBV5-6,CASSPLSLAGTGELFF,TGTGCCAGCAGCCCTCTAAGCCTAGCGGGCACCGGGGAGCTGTTTTTT
TRBJ2-3,TRBD2,NA,16,TRBV14,CASSQVAGGRTDTQYF,TGTGCCAGCAGCCAAGTCGCGGGGGGCCGCACAGATACGCAGTATTTT
TRBJ2-7,TRBD2,NA,15,TRBV7-6,CASSARTSGGYEQYF,TGTGCCAGCAGCGCTCGGACTAGCGGGGGCTACGAGCAGTACTTC
TRBJ2-4,NA,NA,17,TRBV19,CASSIAAGVRAKNIQYF,TGTGCCAGTAGTATAGCGGCAGGGGTTAGAGCCAAAAACATTCAGTACTTC
TRBJ2-3,NA,NA,16,TRBV15,CATSSPLAVWADTQYF,TGTGCCACCAGCAGTCCCCTCGCAGTGTGGGCAGATACGCAGTATTTT
TRBJ2-7,NA,medium-sized,16,TRBV21-1,CASSNRGGLYSYEQYF,TGTGCCAGCAGCAATCGGGGAGGGCTTTACTCCTACGAGCAGTACTTC
TRBJ2-1,NA,NA,15,TRBV9,CASSVSGTSYNEQFF,TGTGCCAGCAGCGTTTCTGGAACCTCCTACAATGAGCAGTTCTTC
TRBJ1-4,TRBD1,NA,14,TRBV2,CASSATGGREKLFF,TGTGCCAGCAGCGCAACAGGGGGCCGGGAAAAACTGTTTTTT
TRBJ1-2,NA,NA,16,TRBV28,CASSFQGTLAFLAYTF,TGTGCCAGCAGTTTCCAGGGGACGCTGGCTTTCCTCGCCTACACCTTC
TRBJ1-3,NA,NA,11,TRBV30,CAWRVGDTIYF,TGTGCCTGGAGAGTAGGGGACACCATATATTTT
TRBJ2-3,TRBD2,few,19,TRBV5-1,CASSPGRGGPLGSTDTQYF,TGCGCCAGCAGCCCAGGACGGGGGGGGCCGCTGGGTAGCACAGATACGCAGTATTTT
TRBJ1-5,NA,NA,17,TRBV28,CASSLSWGRAGNQPQHF,TGTGCCAGCAGTTTAAGTTGGGGGAGGGCAGGCAATCAGCCCCAGCATTTT
TRBJ1-3,NA,once,15,TRBV6-1,CASLNPSRAGNTIYF,TGTGCCAGCCTGAACCCCTCTCGGGCGGGAAACACCATATATTTT
TRBJ1-2,NA,NA,13,TRBV6-5,CASRRGRGVSYTF,TGTGCCAGCAGGCGAGGACGGGGAGTGAGCTACACCTTC
TRBJ1-2,NA,NA,12,TRBV2,CATQLNLYGYTF,TGTGCGACGCAGTTGAACCTCTATGGCTACACCTTC
TRBJ2-7,TRBD2,NA,18,TRBV27,CASSQREGGGSHSYEQYF,TGTGCCAGCAGTCAACGGGAGGGCGGGGGGTCCCACTCCTACGAGCAGTACTTC
TRBJ1-1,TRBD1,NA,14,TRBV5-6,CASSTRGVNTEAFF,TGTGCCAGCAGCACCAGGGGGGTGAACACTGAAGCTTTCTTT
TRBJ1-2,NA,NA,11,TRBV20-1,CSANPGGGYTF,TGCAGTGCAAATCCCGGGGGTGGCTACACCTTC